This TCR beta chain was observed in a study of T cells in Graves' hyperthyroidism and ophthalmopathy. Study conclusions and caveats: A model of 13 V-J pairs discriminated ophthalmopathy from stable hyperthyroidism.

The TCR beta CDR3 regions underwent amplification using RNA transcripts as the source. The HTBI primer set drove a first-round RT-PCR of the TCR CDR3. One entry per CDR3 protein, called by TCRdb with MiXCR from the multiplex PCR reads. The data show 200,000 or so distinct CDR3 sequences, around a sixth seen once. Any patient presenting with uncontrolled infection, other autoimmune disease, pregnancy or lactation was left out. This clonotype was recorded many times. The antigen remains undetermined. Germline V gene sequence: CDR1 SEHNR, CDR2 FQNEAQ (reference sequence). The CDR3 extends over 14 amino acids. V gave up 6 bases and J gave up 3 bases; unmatched junction bases: 7.

The J gene is TRBJ2-7, the V gene TRBV7-9; 8 nucleotides align to TRBD1. The sequenced sample was blood. This sequence was found in a woman between 45 and 60 years old with Graves' hyperthyroidism. CDR3 in DNA: TGTGCCAGCAGTTCCGGGACAGGCAACTACGAGCAGTACTTC. This sequence encodes CASSSGTGNYEQYF. The full variable domain, in which reference TRBV7-9 and TRBJ2-7 provide the parts outside the CDR3, is DTGVSQNPRHKITKRGQNVTFRCDPISEHNRLYWYRQTLGQGPEFLTYFQNEAQLEKSRLLSDRFSAERPKGSFSTLEIQRTEQGDSAMYLCASSSGTGNYEQYFGPGTRLTVT.